This TCR beta chain is drawn from a study of CD8 T cells in Susac syndrome. Trimming at V came to 5 bases and at J to 7 bases, leaving 7 bases not matched to a gene. The CDR3 runs to 14 residues. Germline V gene sequence: CDR1 MNHEY, CDR2 SMNVEV (reference sequence). Random hexamers primed reverse transcription of roughly 0.5 to 1 ug RNA. TCRdb independently ran MiXCR on the immunoSEQ multiplex PCR reads; one entry per CDR3 protein. This table has over 150,000 distinct CDR3 sequences, over 90% appearing once. The TCR comes from a human donor with Susac syndrome. Source material: CD4+ T cells from PBMCs. The chain joins TRBV27 to TRBJ1-4; the match to TRBD1 covers 7 bases. The CDR3 nucleotides are TGTGCCAGCAGTCCGACAGGGTTAGTTGAAAAACTGTTTTTT. Translating it yields CASSPTGLVEKLFF.